This section outlines one T cell receptor (beta chain) sequence together with its context. The sample holds many counts of this clonotype. Its antigen is not yet known. Base qualities are not recorded, but no much larger clone differs from it by a single base. For sequencing, an Illumina HiSeq 1500 was employed. Using fastp at Q25 and MiXCR, TCRdb reprocessed the public reads and kept productive beta chains. Rows are unified per CDR3 protein, each entry keeping the most common DNA and genes. This sample is represented by more than 400,000 distinct CDR3 sequences; about a quarter of them were singletons. Roughly 13% of the sample lies in the top ten. The entry originates in a study of T cell repertoires in cytomegalovirus infection (dated by TCRdb to between 2017 and 2020). As for the study more broadly: Donor HLA type was relevant to the analysis, as public TCR beta signatures indicated carriage of CMV infection together with the matching HLA type.

Here is what the overall study found, with its caveats: In both this cohort and an independent approximately 400-donor cohort, the cumulative frequency of public TCR beta family members distinguished carriers of CMV infection plus the relevant HLA type. The ex vivo response was dominated by HLA-C-restricted CMV-specific TCR beta clonotypes, which also provided the single most frequent clonotype in two of eight donors.

At the junction V is shortened by 2 bases and J by 6 bases; bases outside the gene matches: 16. Per the germline V gene, SGHVS is the CDR1 and FQNEAQ is the CDR2. Counted from cysteine to valine, this CDR3 has 18 amino acids. Only the CDR3 portion is preserved as DNA: 54 bases, with reading frame beginning at the first base. The source is a human donor in good health (CMV status not recorded). Some clones in this sample may be carry-over from other donors' samples. Sequencing used PBMCs. This receptor chain uses TRBV7-8 and TRBJ2-7, with 10 junctional bases fitting TRBD1. For the CDR3, the sequence is CASSLPSGRQGARFEQYV. The nucleotide sequence reads TGTGCCAGCAGCTTACCCAGCGGGCGACAGGGGGCCCGTTTCGAGCAGTACGTC.